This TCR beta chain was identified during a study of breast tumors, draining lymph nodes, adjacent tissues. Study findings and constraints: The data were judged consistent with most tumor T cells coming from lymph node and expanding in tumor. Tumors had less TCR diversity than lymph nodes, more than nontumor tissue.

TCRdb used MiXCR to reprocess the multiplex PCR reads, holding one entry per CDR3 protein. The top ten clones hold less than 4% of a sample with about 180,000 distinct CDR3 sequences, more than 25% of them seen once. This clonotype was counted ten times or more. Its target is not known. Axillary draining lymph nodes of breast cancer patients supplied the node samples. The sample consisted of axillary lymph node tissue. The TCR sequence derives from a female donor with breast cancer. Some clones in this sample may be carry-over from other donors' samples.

CDR3 bases: TGTGCCACCAGTGCCGGTGGGCTAGCGGGAGGGGGCAATGAGCAGTTCTTC. Amino acids: CATSAGGLAGGGNEQFF. The chain links TRBV24-1 to TRBJ2-1; 12 nucleotides match TRBD2. This CDR3 comprises 17 residues. Looked up from germline, CDR1 is KGHDR and CDR2 is SFDVKD. V lost 5 bases to trimming and J lost 6 bases; unmatched junction nucleotides: 10.